This T cell receptor (beta chain) appears in the sequencing data of a study of cytomegalovirus exposure and HLA in healthy donors. Turning to the study itself: Later, an analysis reported that the roughly 120 validation repertoires had used the same platform as the 500 to 750 first-cohort repertoires. Study-wide results and caveats: Clusters of TCRs from the first cohort tended to co-occur in the 95 to 150 validation repertoires (as a later analysis found). The study listed roughly 160 cytomegalovirus-associated TCR beta chains.

J was trimmed by 5 bases and V by 6 bases; bases with no gene match: 9. Germline V lookup: CDR1 MNHEY, CDR2 SMNVEV (reference sequence). This CDR3 is 14 amino acids long. The donors were in the roughly 110-subject validation cohort; that cohort was separate from the roughly 730-subject first cohort. Concerning this clone itself: Its antigen is not known.

The protocol was immunoSEQ multiplex PCR, while the TCRdb copy is restricted to in-frame clones and leaves out a portion. The data show about 140,000 clones, roughly 88% seen once. Sequenced material: PBMCs. This TCR derives from a woman aged 18-29 years in good health and CMV-seropositive. The rearrangement joins TRBV27 to TRBJ1-1; 7 nucleotides match TRBD1. The CDR3 sequence: CASSLQTGITEAFF. Written as DNA, the CDR3 is TGTGCCAGCAGCCTTCAGACAGGGATTACTGAAGCTTTCTTT.